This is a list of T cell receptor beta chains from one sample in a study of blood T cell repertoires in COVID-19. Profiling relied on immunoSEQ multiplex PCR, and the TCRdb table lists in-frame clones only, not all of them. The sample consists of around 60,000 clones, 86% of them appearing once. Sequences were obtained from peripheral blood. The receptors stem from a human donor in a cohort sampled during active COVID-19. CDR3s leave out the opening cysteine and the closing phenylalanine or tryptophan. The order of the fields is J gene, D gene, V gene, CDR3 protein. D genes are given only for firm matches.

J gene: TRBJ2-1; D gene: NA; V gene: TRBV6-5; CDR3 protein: ASSPGSYNEQF
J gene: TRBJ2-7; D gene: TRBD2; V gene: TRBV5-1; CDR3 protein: ASSITPGLAGSYEQY
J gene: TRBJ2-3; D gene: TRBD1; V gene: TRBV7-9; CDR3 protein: ASSLRQGAADTQY
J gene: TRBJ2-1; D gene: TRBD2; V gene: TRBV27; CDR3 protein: ASSSSGLAGGISSYNEQF
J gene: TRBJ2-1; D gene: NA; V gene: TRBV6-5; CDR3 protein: ASSLDRSPNNEQF
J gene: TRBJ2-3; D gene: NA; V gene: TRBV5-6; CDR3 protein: ASLWTAGTDTQY
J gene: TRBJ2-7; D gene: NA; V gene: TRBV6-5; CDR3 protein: ASSYPGVYEQY
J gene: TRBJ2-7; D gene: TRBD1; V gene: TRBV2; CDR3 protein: ASSLRRDRSYEQY
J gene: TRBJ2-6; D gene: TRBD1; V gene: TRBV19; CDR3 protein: ASSMTGGFSGANVLT
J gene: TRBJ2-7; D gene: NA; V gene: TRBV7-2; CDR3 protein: ASSSSREAYEQY
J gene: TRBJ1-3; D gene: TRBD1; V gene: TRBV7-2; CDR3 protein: ASSSFTGVGNTIY
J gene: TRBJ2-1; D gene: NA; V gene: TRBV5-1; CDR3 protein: ASSRVRADEQF
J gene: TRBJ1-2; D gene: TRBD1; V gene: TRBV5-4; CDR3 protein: ASSSAGTAYNYGYT
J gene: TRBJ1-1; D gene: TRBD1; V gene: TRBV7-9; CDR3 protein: ASSSWDRPTEAF
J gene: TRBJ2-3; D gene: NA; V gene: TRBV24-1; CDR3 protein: ATSDLPGGRQVDTQY
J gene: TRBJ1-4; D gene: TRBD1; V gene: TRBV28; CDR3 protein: ASSFDGQGAGEKLF
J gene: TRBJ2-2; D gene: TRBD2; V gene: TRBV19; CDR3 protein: ASSPRTSGRAGELF
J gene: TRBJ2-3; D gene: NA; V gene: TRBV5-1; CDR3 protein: ASSLDSLSWY
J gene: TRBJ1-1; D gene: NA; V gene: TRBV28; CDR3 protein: ASLVGGTEAF
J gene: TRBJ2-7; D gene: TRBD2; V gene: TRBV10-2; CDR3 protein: ASNSFGGGGREQY
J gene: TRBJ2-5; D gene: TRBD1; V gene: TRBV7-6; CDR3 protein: ASSFPGTGKETQY
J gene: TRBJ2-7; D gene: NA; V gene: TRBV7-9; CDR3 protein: ASSLGGQASYEQY
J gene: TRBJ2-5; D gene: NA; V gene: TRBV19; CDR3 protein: ASSAFPVGETQY
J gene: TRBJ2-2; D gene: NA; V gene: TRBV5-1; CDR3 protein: ASSSAGITGELF
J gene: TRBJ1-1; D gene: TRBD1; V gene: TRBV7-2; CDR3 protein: ASSLAGTGRGAF
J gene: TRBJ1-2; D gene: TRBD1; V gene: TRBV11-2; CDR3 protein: ASRPRQGEIEGYT
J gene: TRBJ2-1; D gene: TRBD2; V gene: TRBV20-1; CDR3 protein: SASSSGRVGF
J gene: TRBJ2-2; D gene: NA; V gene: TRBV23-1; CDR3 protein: ASSQSPPGLLTGELF
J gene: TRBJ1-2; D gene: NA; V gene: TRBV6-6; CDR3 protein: ASSSGSSGYGYT
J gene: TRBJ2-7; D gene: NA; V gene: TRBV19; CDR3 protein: ASSSGRPYEQY
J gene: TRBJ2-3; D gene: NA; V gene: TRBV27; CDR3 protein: ASSFSRQAARTQY
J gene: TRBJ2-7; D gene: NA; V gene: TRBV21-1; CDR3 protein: ASSNKCEGTGSYEQY
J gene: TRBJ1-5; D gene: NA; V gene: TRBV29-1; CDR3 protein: SVAGGDYSNQPQH
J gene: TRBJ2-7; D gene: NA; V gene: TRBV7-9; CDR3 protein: ASSLSRGRLLTYEQY
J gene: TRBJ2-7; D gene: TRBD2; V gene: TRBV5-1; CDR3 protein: ASSLSRDRRAGDYEQY
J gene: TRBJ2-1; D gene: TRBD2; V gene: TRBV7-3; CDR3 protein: ASSPGASGRRTYNEQF
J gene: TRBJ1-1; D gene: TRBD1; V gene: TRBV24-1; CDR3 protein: ATSPTGSEAF
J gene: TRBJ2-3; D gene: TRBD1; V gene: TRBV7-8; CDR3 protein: ASSPRGTGTVY
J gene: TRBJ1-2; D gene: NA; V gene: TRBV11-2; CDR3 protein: ASSLNFLYGYT
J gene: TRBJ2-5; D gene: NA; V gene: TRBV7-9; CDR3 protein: ASSLALAGVETQY
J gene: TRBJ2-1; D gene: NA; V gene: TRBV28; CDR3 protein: ASSFLLLDRLYNEQF
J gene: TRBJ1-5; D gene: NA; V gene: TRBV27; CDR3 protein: ASRRDSNQPQH
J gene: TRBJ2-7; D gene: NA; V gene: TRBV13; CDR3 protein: ASSSILQGTGRSYEQY
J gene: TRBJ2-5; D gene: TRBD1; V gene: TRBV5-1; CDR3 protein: ASSLWTGQETQY
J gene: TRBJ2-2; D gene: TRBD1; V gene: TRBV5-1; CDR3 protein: ASSLAGGTGELF
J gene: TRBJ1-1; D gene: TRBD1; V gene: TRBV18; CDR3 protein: ASSPTGDTEAF
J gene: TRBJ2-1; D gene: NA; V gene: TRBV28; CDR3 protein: ASSFLGGAYNEQF